These 25 T cell receptor beta chains originate from one sample sequenced in a study of T cells in Graves' hyperthyroidism and ophthalmopathy. Amplified regions were TCR beta CDR3 sequences from RNA transcripts. An initial round of RT-PCR targeting the TCR CDR3 relied on the HTBI primer set. TCRdb reprocessed the multiplex PCR reads with MiXCR, giving one entry per CDR3 protein. This repertoire shows 660,000 or so distinct CDR3 sequences, about 45% found once; its top ten account for 6.5% to 9%. Sequenced input: peripheral blood or thyroid tissue (not recorded which). The receptors come from an adult man with Graves' disease, either hyperthyroidism or ophthalmopathy (not recorded which).

This clonotype was seen just once. This sequence may be a read error, since a much larger clone differs from it by one base. The genes are TRBV7-4 and TRBJ2-7; the match to TRBD2 covers 9 bases. The trim removed 4 bases at V and 4 bases at J, leaving 8 bases unmatched. The CDR3 totals 15 residues. Germline assignment: CDR1 SGHVT and CDR2 SQSDAQ. The DNA of the CDR3 is TGTGCCAGCAGCTCGTTAGCGGGAGTAAGGTACGAGCAGTACTTC. Its translation is CASSSLAGVRYEQYF.

The chain has TRBV2 and TRBJ1-1, with D unclear. Germline assignment: CDR1 SNHLY and CDR2 FYNNEI. V lost 5 bases and J 1 base, leaving 11 bases between the germline ends. The CDR3 length is 14 residues. For the CDR3, the DNA is TGTGCCAGCAGTCCCACAAGGGCGAACACTGAAGCTTTCTTT. Its translation: CASSPTRANTEAFF.

This clonotype was counted ten times or more. This chain links TRBV20-1 with TRBJ2-7; TRBD2 might be the D (5 bases). The CDR3 covers 10 residues. The V gene lost 5 bases and the J gene lost 6 bases, with 8 bases spanning the gap. Germline-derived CDR1 and CDR2 are DFQATT and SNEGSKA (reference sequence). CDR3 bases: TGCAGTGCTGTCCGGGGCGAGCAGTACTTC. Amino acid sequence: CSAVRGEQYF.

This chain joins TRBV5-4 and TRBJ1-4; no definite D call. This CDR3 contains 16 residues. Per the germline V gene, CDR1 is SGHNT and CDR2 is YYREEE (reference sequence). Trimming pared 3 bases from V and 8 bases from J, leaving 20 bases between. The DNA for the CDR3 is TGTGCCAGCAGCTCAAGCGCCAGGCGCGTGAGCGAAAAACTGTTTTTT. Encoded protein: CASSSSARRVSEKLFF.

The chain carries TRBV9 and TRBJ1-2, with no clear D. This CDR3 comprises 15 residues. V was pared by 4 bases and J by 5 bases, with 18 bases between. CDR1 and CDR2 (germline): SGDLS, YYNGEE. CDR3 nucleotides: TGTGCCAGCAGCCAAGAAGACGAGGGCGAATATGGCTACACCTTC. Translating gives CASSQEDEGEYGYTF. The variable domain in full, completed from reference TRBV9 and TRBJ1-2, reads DSGVTQTPKHLITATGQRVTLRCSPRSGDLSVYWYQQSLDQGLQFLIQYYNGEERAKGNILERFSAQQFPDLHSELNLSSLELGDSALYFCASSQEDEGEYGYTFGSGTRLTVV.

This chain links TRBV11-2 with TRBJ2-7, with 7 bases identical to TRBD2. The V segment lost 1 base and the J segment 2 bases; nucleotides outside the gene matches: 11. Germline V gene lookup returns CDR1 SGHAT and CDR2 FQNNGV. The CDR3 is 17 residues long. CDR3 sequence reads: CASSLALGLAATYEQYF. The DNA of the CDR3 is TGTGCCAGCAGCTTAGCTCTCGGTCTAGCGGCAACCTACGAGCAGTACTTC.

The chain carries TRBV19 and TRBJ1-1; possible D gene TRBD1, 5 bases. With 9 bases removed from V and 6 bases from J, the gap between germline ends came to 20 bases. CDR1 is LNHDA and CDR2 is SQIVND in the germline V gene (reference sequence). This CDR3 spans 14 amino acids. CDR3 in amino acids: CASSLAARGAEAFF. The CDR3 DNA reads as TGTGCCAGCAGCTTGGCCGCCCGGGGGGCTGAAGCTTTCTTT. Together with reference TRBV19 and TRBJ1-1, the CDR3 gives the full variable domain: DGGITQSPKYLFRKEGQNVTLSCEQNLNHDAMYWYRQDPGQGLRLIYYSQIVNDFQKGDIAEGYSVSREKKESFPLTVTSAQKNPTAFYLCASSLAARGAEAFFGQGTRLTVV.

This clonotype was observed a handful of times. CDR3 region: CASSPDGVVPEQPQHF. DNA of the CDR3: TGTGCCAGCAGCCCTGATGGGGTCGTCCCCGAACAGCCCCAGCATTTT. The chain is built from TRBV7-3 and TRBJ1-5; D is uncertain. The germline V gene encodes CDR1 SGHTA and CDR2 FQGTGA. Trimming pared 5 bases from V and 7 bases from J, leaving 21 bases between. There are 16 residues in the CDR3.

As to this clonotype: This CDR3 fails to terminate in the conserved phenylalanine or tryptophan, so it likely reflects a read error. The limits of the CDR3 on the DNA are not certain, so only TCRdb's listed CDR3 is given. CDR3 residues: CSVAGQALS. The V call is TRBV29-1, the J call TRBJ1-4; the table calls TRBD1, which could not be checked here. The CDR3 length equals 9 residues, ends included. Per germline, CDR1 SQVTM and CDR2 ANQGSEA.

The table lists this clonotype with a few counts. This sequence joins TRBV6-5 and TRBJ2-7, with TRBD1 identical over 10 bases. Per the germline V gene, CDR1 is MNHEY and CDR2 is SVGAGI. The CDR3 runs to 14 residues. The trim removed 4 bases at V and 4 bases at J, leaving 4 bases unmatched. CDR3 in amino acids: CASSLTGGNYEQYF. As DNA, the CDR3 is TGTGCCAGCAGTTTGACAGGGGGCAATTACGAGCAGTACTTC.

About this clonotype itself: One end of the junction varies from germline; a read error may be responsible. The rearrangement links TRBV12-3 or TRBV12-4 to TRBJ2-5; D gene unclear. This CDR3 comprises 11 residues. CDR3 sequence reads: CASSFREAQYF. CDR3 DNA sequence: TGTGCCAGCAGTTTCAGAGAGGCCCAGTACTTC.

This sequence joins TRBV10-3 and TRBJ1-3; 8 bases align to TRBD1. Germline values: CDR1 ENHRY, CDR2 SYGVKD. CDR3 size: 16 residues. V trimming: 5 bases; J trimming: 3 bases; junction bases outside the gene matches: 9. The CDR3 DNA follows: TGTGCCATCAGTCTCCGGGGACAGGTGCTTGGAAACACCATATATTTT. Amino acids: CAISLRGQVLGNTIYF.

This clonotype appeared many times. This chain uses TRBV7-8 with TRBJ2-5; tentative D call: TRBD2 (5 bases). The germline V and J ends were trimmed by 5 bases and 4 bases, with 14 bases remaining between them. The CDR3 sequence is 14 residues long. Germline V gene sequence: CDR1 SGHVS, CDR2 FQNEAQ. The CDR3 sequence: CASSQGSEVETQYF. Written as DNA, the CDR3 is TGTGCCAGCAGCCAAGGGAGTGAGGTAGAGACCCAGTACTTC.

The chain combines TRBV12-3 or TRBV12-4 with TRBJ1-1, with TRBD1 as a possible D gene (5 bases). V lost 4 bases to trimming and J lost 11 bases, with 14 bases between them. CDR3 length equals 12 residues. CDR3 nucleotides: TGTGCCAGCAGTTACGACAGATTAATGGCTTTCTTT. It yields the protein CASSYDRLMAFF.

This clonotype was seen ten or more times. The chain couples TRBV7-9 to TRBJ2-7; 10 nucleotides align to TRBD2. The V gene end was trimmed by 3 bases and the J gene end by 2 bases; junction bases not matched to a gene: 4. Germline V CDR1 and CDR2: SEHNR, FQNEAQ (reference sequence). There are 15 residues in the CDR3. The CDR3 protein is CASSFPSGRAYEQYF. The DNA of the CDR3 is TGTGCCAGCAGCTTTCCTAGCGGGAGAGCCTACGAGCAGTACTTC.

In the case of this clonotype: A much larger clone lies a single base off, so this may be a read error. The chain combines TRBV24-1 with TRBJ1-1; D call uncertain. The CDR3 runs 8 residues. The germline V gene has CDR1 KGHDR and CDR2 SFDVKD. The CDR3 coding sequence is TGTGCCACCAGAGAAGCTTCCTTT. The encoded protein is CATREASF.

The chain has TRBV7-9 and TRBJ1-4; 10 bases line up with TRBD1. V lost 3 bases and J lost 8; bases outside the gene matches: 6. Germline V gives CDR1 SEHNR, CDR2 FQNEAQ (reference sequence). This CDR3 spans 15 amino acids. CDR3 sequence: CASSFAGTGVEKLFF. The CDR3, as DNA: TGTGCCAGCAGCTTTGCCGGGACAGGGGTAGAAAAACTGTTTTTT.

CDR3: CASNLPRGGVYEQYF. The CDR3 bases are TGTGCCAGCAACCTCCCCAGGGGGGGAGTCTACGAGCAGTACTTC. V gene TRBV7-2 combines with J gene TRBJ2-7; the D gene could be TRBD1 or TRBD2 (7 bases each). The CDR3 extends over 15 amino acids. From germline, CDR1 is SGHTA and CDR2 FQGNSA. Trimming pared 7 bases from V and 3 bases from J, leaving 19 bases between.

The J gene is TRBJ2-7, the V gene TRBV7-9, with no clear D. V was shortened by 5 bases and J by 3 bases, with 23 bases between the two germline ends. The CDR3 extends over 17 amino acids. Per germline, CDR1 SEHNR and CDR2 FQNEAQ (reference sequence). CDR3 in DNA: TGTGCCAGCAGCGGAAGCCAACTAAGAGGACGGTACTACGAGCAGTACTTC. This sequence encodes CASSGSQLRGRYYEQYF.

V usage is TRBV29-1 and J usage is TRBJ2-7; 10 nucleotides agree with TRBD2. Per germline, CDR1 SQVTM and CDR2 ANQGSEA. V lost 4 bases and J lost 4; bases outside the gene matches: 10. There are 15 residues in the CDR3. The CDR3 loop is CSVVRLAGALYEQYF. The CDR3 DNA reads TGCAGCGTTGTGCGTCTAGCGGGAGCCCTTTACGAGCAGTACTTC.

The chain joins TRBV2 to TRBJ2-5; D remains ambiguous. Trimming pared 7 bases from V and 7 bases from J, leaving 7 bases between. The CDR3 spans 10 residues. The V gene's germline CDR1 is SNHLY and CDR2 FYNNEI. This CDR3 is CASTKGTQYF. Written as DNA, the CDR3 is TGTGCCAGCACTAAAGGGACCCAGTACTTC. Full variable domain (missing parts from reference TRBV2 and TRBJ2-5): EPEVTQTPSHQVTQMGQEVILRCVPISNHLYFYWYRQILGQKVEFLVSFYNNEISEKSEIFDDQFSVERPDGSNFTLKIRSTKLEDSAMYFCASTKGTQYFGPGTRLLVL.

This chain uses TRBV7-2 with TRBJ2-5; unclear D gene. The CDR3 covers 16 residues. Per the germline V gene, CDR1 is SGHTA and CDR2 is FQGNSA. The V end lost 3 bases, the J end lost 3 bases, and 17 bases lay between the germline ends. The CDR3 protein is CASSLAGEIGKETQYF. Here the CDR3 DNA reads TGTGCCAGCAGCTTGGCCGGAGAGATAGGGAAAGAGACCCAGTACTTC.

This clonotype was detected only a few times. This chain links TRBV12-3 or TRBV12-4 with TRBJ2-5; 8 bases are a match to TRBD1. The CDR3 totals 14 residues. The V gene end was trimmed by 6 bases and the J gene end by 4 bases; junction bases not matched to a gene: 7. The CDR3 here is CASSRAGGGETQYF. As DNA, the CDR3 is TGTGCCAGCAGCCGCGCAGGGGGCGGAGAGACCCAGTACTTC.

This clonotype was detected ten times or more. The chain's CDR3 is CAISDRALNTEAFF. As DNA, the CDR3 is TGTGCCATCAGTGACAGGGCATTGAACACTGAAGCTTTCTTT. This chain links TRBV10-3 with TRBJ1-1; D may be TRBD1 (5 bases). Trimming pared 3 bases from V and 0 bases from J, leaving 8 bases between. Germline CDR1 and CDR2: ENHRY and SYGVKD. The CDR3 has 14 amino acids.

In regard to this clonotype: As the CDR3 is not closed by the conserved phenylalanine or tryptophan, this likely results from a read error. It is unclear where the CDR3 begins or ends on the DNA, so no DNA is shown, and the CDR3 is as TCRdb lists it. CDR3 in amino acids: CASSPGLAG. V is TRBV7-9 and J is TRBJ1-1. From germline, CDR1 is SEHNR and CDR2 FQNEAQ (reference sequence). The CDR3 length equals 9 residues, ends included.